The 18 T cell receptor beta chains listed next were all sequenced from one sample in a study of T cell repertoires in cytomegalovirus infection. Their recognized antigens are unknown. MiXCR, applied by TCRdb to the reads, yields one record per CDR3 protein. Of 100,000 to 150,000 distinct CDR3 sequences in the sample, more than 30% were seen once. The material sequenced was CD8+ T cells from cultured PBMCs, taken from culture after CMV antigen stimulation. Source of these receptors: a human donor in good health (CMV status not recorded). Some clones in this sample may be carry-over from other donors' samples.

The chain carries TRBV20-1 and TRBJ1-5; D is perhaps TRBD1 (6 bases). Trimming stripped 2 bases from V and 4 bases from J, with 21 bases between. The length of the CDR3 is 17 residues. Per the germline V gene, CDR1 is DFQATT and CDR2 is SNEGSKA (reference sequence). In DNA, the CDR3 is TGCAGTGCTAGACCCCAAGGGGGGCAGAAGCTAAATCAGCCCCAGCATTTT. It encodes CSARPQGGQKLNQPQHF.

This clonotype was observed a handful of times. This chain connects TRBV12-5 to TRBJ2-1; TRBD1 matches at 8 bases. J gave up 3 bases and V 3 bases, and 7 bases lay outside the gene matches. Per the germline V gene, CDR1 is LGHNT and CDR2 is FRNRAP. This CDR3 has 16 residues. The CDR3 DNA sequence: TGTGCTAGTGGTTTCCTTTCGGGACAGGACTACAATGAGCAGTTCTTC. Encoded protein: CASGFLSGQDYNEQFF.

The chain employs TRBV13 and TRBJ2-5, with unresolved D. Germline lookup yields CDR1 PRHDT and CDR2 FYEKMQ (reference sequence). CDR3 size: 14 residues. Trimming took 0 bases from V and 0 from J, leaving 5 bases between them. The DNA of the CDR3 is TGTGCCAGCAGCTTAGGGTGGAACCAAGAGACCCAGTACTTC. Translated: CASSLGWNQETQYF.

The chain employs TRBV4-1 and TRBJ1-2, with 9 positions matching TRBD1. CDR1 MGHRA and CDR2 YSYEKL come from the germline V gene. Trimming cost V 4 bases and J 4 bases; bases outside gene matches: 7. The CDR3 contains 15 residues. For the CDR3, the DNA is TGCGCCAGCAGCCCCACAGGGGGCGCTGGCTATGGCTACACCTTC. This codes for CASSPTGGAGYGYTF.

The chain combines TRBV5-1 with TRBJ2-7; D ambiguous. Germline-derived CDR1 and CDR2 are SGHRS and YFSETQ. The V end lost 3 bases, the J end lost 2 bases, and 12 bases lay between the germline ends. This CDR3 is 14 amino acids long. CDR3 loop: CASSSDRQPYEQYF. CDR3 bases: TGCGCCAGCAGCTCGGACCGCCAACCCTACGAGCAGTACTTC. The whole variable domain, filled in from reference TRBV5-1 and TRBJ2-7, reads KAGVTQTPRYLIKTRGQQVTLSCSPISGHRSVSWYQQTPGQGLQFLFEYFSETQRNKGNFPGRFSGRQFSNSRSEMNVSTLELGDSALYLCASSSDRQPYEQYFGPGTRLTVT.

The gene calls are TRBV6-1 and TRBJ2-7; D gene uncertain. Germline-derived CDR1 and CDR2 are MNHNS and SASEGT. This CDR3 contains 15 residues. V lost 1 base and J lost 3, with 13 bases in between. The chain's CDR3 is CASSEGDGPIYEQYF. The CDR3 nucleotides are TGTGCCAGCAGTGAAGGGGATGGACCGATCTACGAGCAGTACTTC.

The J gene is TRBJ1-1, the V gene TRBV5-1; D not resolved. The germline V gene has CDR1 SGHRS and CDR2 YFSETQ. The length of the CDR3 is 14 residues. Trimming removed 0 bases at V and 1 base at J, with 7 bases between. Written as DNA, the CDR3 is TGCGCCAGCAGCTTGGGGCAGCAGAACACTGAAGCTTTCTTT. Translation: CASSLGQQNTEAFF.

This clonotype has only a few counts. V gene TRBV5-6 combines with J gene TRBJ1-2, with TRBD1 matching 10 bases. This CDR3 contains 15 residues. With V trimmed by 0 bases and J by 3 bases, 2 bases remained unmatched. Per the germline V gene, CDR1 is SGHDT and CDR2 is YYEEEE. The CDR3 nucleotides are TGTGCCAGCAGCTTGGCGACAGGGGGCTACTATGGCTACACCTTC. It translates to CASSLATGGYYGYTF. Based on the CDR3 plus reference TRBV5-6 and TRBJ1-2, the full variable domain is DAGVTQSPTHLIKTRGQQVTLRCSPKSGHDTVSWYQQALGQGPQFIFQYYEEEERQRGNFPDRFSGHQFPNYSSELNVNALLLGDSALYLCASSLATGGYYGYTFGSGTRLTVV.

The chain uses TRBV18 and TRBJ2-6; 7 bases fit TRBD2. This CDR3 has 18 residues. Trimming took 6 bases from V and 1 from J; bases not matched to a gene: 12. Germline lookup yields CDR1 KGHSH and CDR2 LQKENI. The CDR3 region is CASSLTASGVSGANVLTF. DNA of the CDR3: TGTGCCAGCTCCCTGACCGCAAGCGGGGTATCTGGGGCCAACGTCCTGACTTTC.

The chain combines TRBV9 with TRBJ1-2, with 10 bases matching TRBD1. V was pared by 4 bases and J by 4 bases, with 13 bases of the junction left unmatched. Per the germline V gene, CDR1 is SGDLS and CDR2 is YYNGEE. This CDR3 is built from 17 residues. The CDR3 here is CASSISSGGTGVYGYTF. The CDR3 DNA follows: TGTGCCAGCAGCATATCTAGTGGCGGGACAGGGGTCTATGGCTACACCTTC.

This sequence joins TRBV12-3 or TRBV12-4 and TRBJ1-5; D ambiguous. The CDR3 loop spans 14 amino acids. Trimming stripped 7 bases from V and 3 bases from J, with 13 bases between. The CDR3 DNA follows: TGTGCCAGCATCGTCAAAGGGTCCAATCAGCCCCAGCATTTT. It codes for CASIVKGSNQPQHF.

This clonotype has more than one count but fewer than ten. The rearrangement joins TRBV7-9 to TRBJ2-1, with TRBD2 identical over 8 bases. The CDR3 has 13 residues. Trimming removed 8 bases from V and 0 bases from J; junction bases left unmatched: 0. Germline CDR1 reads SEHNR; CDR2 reads FQNEAQ (reference sequence). DNA of the CDR3: TGTGCCAGCCGGGGGGGCTCCTACAATGAGCAGTTCTTC. It translates to CASRGGSYNEQFF.

This chain connects TRBV7-2 to TRBJ2-1; 10 bases match TRBD2. The CDR3 spans 15 residues. Germline CDR1 reads SGHTA; CDR2 reads FQGNSA. V was clipped by 3 bases and J by 4 bases; unmatched bases: 3. CDR3 DNA: TGTGCCAGCAGCTTCATAGCGGGGGGATACAATGAGCAGTTCTTC. This encodes CASSFIAGGYNEQFF.

This chain connects TRBV3-1 to TRBJ2-3; D perhaps matches TRBD2 (7 bases). The CDR3 consists of 16 residues. Trimming cost V 0 bases and J 4 bases, with 14 bases left between them. In germline, CDR1 is LGHDT, CDR2 YNNKEL (reference sequence). The CDR3 loop is CASSQEAGGRADTQYF. The CDR3 nucleotides are TGTGCCAGCAGCCAAGAAGCCGGGGGGCGGGCAGATACGCAGTATTTT.

This clonotype was detected a few times. The J gene is TRBJ2-7, the V gene TRBV7-9; D might be TRBD2 (6 bases). V lost 4 bases and J lost 2, with 21 bases in between. CDR3 length: 17 residues. CDR1 SEHNR and CDR2 FQNEAQ come from the germline V gene (reference sequence). The CDR3: CASSYTSGTQPTYEQYF. CDR3 coding DNA: TGTGCCAGCAGCTACACATCCGGGACTCAACCTACCTACGAGCAGTACTTC.

In its sample, this clonotype was seen a few times. The chain uses TRBV5-1 and TRBJ2-7; weak D call: TRBD1 (5 bases). Trimming left V 4 bases short and J 8 bases short, with 16 bases between. The length of the CDR3 is 13 residues. Germline assignment: CDR1 SGHRS and CDR2 YFSETQ. The CDR3 DNA reads TGCGCCAGCAGCGTGGACATCACTACGAAGCAGTACTTC. Protein sequence: CASSVDITTKQYF.

This clonotype was seen repeatedly, ten times or more. V and J are TRBV6-2 or TRBV6-3 and TRBJ2-4; D is uncertain. CDR1 MNHEY and CDR2 SVGEGT come from the germline V gene. This CDR3 contains 16 residues. V was cut by 3 bases and J by 0 bases, with 12 bases left in between. CDR3 loop: CASSYSFGLAKNIQYF. CDR3 DNA: TGTGCCAGCAGTTATAGTTTTGGCTTAGCCAAAAACATTCAGTACTTC.

The V and J genes are TRBV20-1 and TRBJ2-7; 7 bases agree with TRBD1. The CDR3 is 14 residues long. V lost 6 bases, J lost 0 bases, and 8 bases stayed unmatched. From germline, CDR1 is DFQATT and CDR2 SNEGSKA (reference sequence). CDR3 nucleotides: TGCAGTGCGGAGTCCGGGACAGACTCCTACGAGCAGTACTTC. Protein: CSAESGTDSYEQYF.